These 20 T cell receptor beta chains were sequenced from one sample in a study of brain metastases from non-small cell lung cancer. TCRdb's table, derived via immunoSEQ multiplex PCR, lists solely in-frame clones and lacks some. The sample yields 1,200 to 1,500 clones, 75% to 90% seen once. The sequenced sample consisted of tumor-adjacent normal tissue. The receptors come from a donor aged 40 or over with non-small cell lung cancer.

The chain recombines TRBV5-4 with TRBJ2-5, with D possibly being TRBD2 (7 bases). Germline CDR1 is SGHNT and CDR2 is YYREEE (reference sequence). The ends were cut back, 0 bases at V and 5 bases at J, with 11 bases in the middle. The CDR3 runs to 14 residues. The CDR3 loop is CASSLAGEGETQYF. In nucleotides, the CDR3 is TGTGCCAGCAGCTTGGCAGGGGAGGGGGAGACCCAGTACTTC.

Regarding this clone: An end of the junction differs from the germline gene, which may be a read error. Other DNA variants within this sample encode the same CDR3. As DNA, the CDR3 is TGTGCCAGCAGTTTGGGACAGGGAGACATTCAATACTTC. Its protein product is CASSLGQGDIQYF. The J gene is TRBJ2-4, the V gene TRBV6-5, with TRBD1 matching 9 bases. Germline values: CDR1 MNHEY, CDR2 SVGAGI. The CDR3 is made up of 13 amino acids.

The rearrangement links TRBV19 to TRBJ2-3; unclear D gene. Trimming took off 7 bases at V and 0 bases at J, with 11 bases between the two ends. The CDR3 spans 14 residues. Germline V CDR1 and CDR2: LNHDA, SQIVND (reference sequence). CDR3: CASKKEPSTDTQYF. The CDR3 region has the DNA TGTGCCAGTAAAAAGGAGCCTAGCACAGATACGCAGTATTTT.

The chain couples TRBV7-6 to TRBJ2-2; no definite D call. CDR1 is SGHVS and CDR2 is FNYEAQ in the germline V gene. With 3 bases removed from V and 0 bases from J, the gap between germline ends came to 8 bases. The CDR3 totals 15 residues. The CDR3 protein is CASSFSPSNTGELFF. The DNA for the CDR3 is TGTGCCAGCAGCTTTAGCCCCTCGAACACCGGGGAGCTGTTTTTT.

A few counts support this clone. The CDR3 nucleotides read TGTGCCAGCTCTCCTCTGGGGCAGGGGGCTCGGAATGAGCAGTTCTTC. Protein product: CASSPLGQGARNEQFF. The chain couples TRBV27 to TRBJ2-1, with 8 bases identical to TRBD1. The ends lost 8 bases at V and 7 bases at J; junction bases unmatched: 16. The length of the CDR3 is 16 residues. Germline CDR1 is MNHEY and CDR2 is SMNVEV (reference sequence).

Of note for this clone: Different DNA sequences within this sample yield the same CDR3. This chain links TRBV6-5 with TRBJ2-7, with a weak D call TRBD2 (6 bases). Deletions cut 6 bases from V and 10 bases from J, with 16 bases between. Germline CDR1 and CDR2: MNHEY and SVGAGI. This CDR3 is built from 12 residues. The CDR3 nucleotides read TGTGCCAGCAGCCACCTATCGGGGGAACAGTACTTC. Amino acids: CASSHLSGEQYF.

This sequence joins TRBV5-1 and TRBJ2-5; TRBD1 agrees at 7 bases. The CDR3 runs 13 residues. V shed 3 bases and J 2 bases; nucleotides not matched to a gene: 1. Germline lookup yields CDR1 SGHRS and CDR2 YFSETQ. The CDR3 loop is CASSSGQQETQYF. Here the CDR3 DNA reads TGCGCCAGCAGCTCGGGACAGCAAGAGACCCAGTACTTC.

The chain employs TRBV5-5 and TRBJ2-5; D is possibly TRBD2 (5 bases). The V gene's germline CDR1 is SGHKS and CDR2 YYEKEE (reference sequence). The CDR3 extends over 17 amino acids. The ends were cut back, 5 bases at V and 5 bases at J, with 25 bases in the middle. CDR3 in amino acids: CASSLPDSLAVRETQYF. The DNA of the CDR3 is TGTGCCAGCAGTTTGCCAGATTCCCTAGCCGTCAGGGAGACCCAGTACTTC.

A word on this clone: A much larger clone lies a single base off, so this may be a read error. The genes are TRBV19 and TRBJ2-5; 8 bases align to TRBD2. CDR1 LNHDA and CDR2 SQIVND come from the germline V gene (reference sequence). The CDR3 length is 12 residues. The CDR3 DNA sequence: TGTGCCAATAGTATAGCGGGGGAGACCCAGTACTTC. Amino acid sequence: CANSIAGETQYF.

V is TRBV27 and J is TRBJ2-1; 7 bases line up with TRBD2. Germline-derived CDR1 and CDR2 are MNHEY and SMNVEV (reference sequence). Trimming cost V 5 bases and J 3 bases; bases outside gene matches: 7. CDR3 length equals 15 residues. In nucleotides, the CDR3 is TGTGCCAGCAGTCCCCAAGCGGGGCTCTACAATGAGCAGTTCTTC. As protein: CASSPQAGLYNEQFF.

This chain links TRBV6-5 with TRBJ1-2; D remains unclear. The CDR3 totals 15 residues. V lost 2 bases and J 4 bases, leaving 14 bases between the germline ends. Germline CDR1 and CDR2: MNHEY and SVGAGI. The CDR3 sequence is CASSYGEGAAYGYTF. The CDR3 DNA reads TGTGCCAGCAGTTACGGTGAGGGCGCAGCCTATGGCTACACCTTC.

The chain links TRBV19 to TRBJ2-3; 7 bases fit TRBD2. Trimming at V came to 5 bases and at J to 5 bases, leaving 7 bases not matched to a gene. Germline CDR1 LNHDA, CDR2 SQIVND (reference sequence). This CDR3 has 14 residues. CDR3 sequence (DNA): TGTGCCAGTAGTCCCTGGACTAGTGAAGATACGCAGTATTTT. Translated, it gives CASSPWTSEDTQYF.

The chain carries TRBV30 and TRBJ2-3, with no clear D. Trimming removed 0 bases from V and 3 bases from J, with 7 bases in between. This CDR3 comprises 13 residues. CDR1 GTSNPN and CDR2 SVGIG come from the germline V gene (reference sequence). This CDR3 reads CAWSVLVTDTQYF. The CDR3 DNA reads TGTGCCTGGAGTGTACTCGTAACAGATACGCAGTATTTT.

This clone has just one count. This chain uses TRBV19 with TRBJ2-5; 15 bases are a match to TRBD2. V gave up 4 bases and J gave up 5 bases; unmatched junction bases: 5. Germline V gene sequence: CDR1 LNHDA, CDR2 SQIVND (reference sequence). CDR3 length: 16 amino acids. CDR3 region: CASSNPGTSGRETQYF. CDR3 coding DNA: TGTGCCAGTAGTAATCCCGGGACTAGCGGGAGGGAGACCCAGTACTTC. The variable domain in full, completed from reference TRBV19 and TRBJ2-5, reads DGGITQSPKYLFRKEGQNVTLSCEQNLNHDAMYWYRQDPGQGLRLIYYSQIVNDFQKGDIAEGYSVSREKKESFPLTVTSAQKNPTAFYLCASSNPGTSGRETQYFGPGTRLLVL.

As concerns this clone: Its ends do not fully match the called genes, so a read error is possible. The chain is built from TRBV7-9 and TRBJ2-7, with D perhaps matching TRBD2 (6 bases). The CDR3 loop spans 13 amino acids. Germline CDR1 reads SEHNR; CDR2 reads FQNEAQ (reference sequence). The DNA for the CDR3 is TGTGCCAGCAGTCGGGAGCCCTCCTACAAGCAGTACTTC. Amino acids: CASSREPSYKQYF. The whole variable domain, remainder taken from reference TRBV7-9 and TRBJ2-7, is DTGVSQNPRHKITKRGQNVTFRCDPISEHNRLYWYRQTLGQGPEFLTYFQNEAQLEKSRLLSDRFSAERPKGSFSTLEIQRTEQGDSAMYLCASSREPSYKQYFGPGTRLTVT.

The V call is TRBV3-1 (or the pseudogene TRBV3-2), the J call TRBJ2-1; 8 positions match TRBD2. The CDR3 sequence is 16 residues long. The V gene end was trimmed by 3 bases and the J gene end by 2 bases; junction bases not matched to a gene: 6. Per germline, CDR1 LGHDT and CDR2 YNNKEL (reference sequence). CDR3 bases: TGTGCCAGCAGCCATGGAGCGGGAGAGCCCTACAATGAGCAGTTCTTC. Encoded protein: CASSHGAGEPYNEQFF.

The CDR3 protein is CASSLAGTEKETQYF. In nucleotides, the CDR3 is TGCGCCAGCAGCTTGGCCGGGACCGAGAAAGAGACCCAGTACTTC. This chain links TRBV5-1 with TRBJ2-5; tentatively, D is TRBD1 or TRBD2 (5 bases each). Between the trimmed V and J ends, which lost 0 bases and 3 bases, there was a span of 12 bases. This CDR3 has 15 residues. Germline V gives CDR1 SGHRS, CDR2 YFSETQ.

V and J are TRBV5-7 and TRBJ2-1; the match to TRBD2 covers 7 bases. TRBV5-7 is known as an ORF, though its function is uncertain. The V and J ends lost 4 bases and 9 bases, in that order; junction bases with no gene match: 7. This CDR3 is built from 13 residues. The DNA for the CDR3 is TGTGCCAGCAGCCCCCAGGCGGGAGCTGAGCAGTTCTTC. It codes for CASSPQAGAEQFF.

V is TRBV19 and J is TRBJ2-5; maybe TRBD2 (5 bases). This CDR3 has 15 residues. The ends were cut back, 3 bases at V and 5 bases at J, with 16 bases in the middle. Germline CDR1 LNHDA, CDR2 SQIVND (reference sequence). The CDR3 loop reads CASSMSGGGGETQYF. DNA of the CDR3: TGTGCCAGTAGTATGAGTGGAGGAGGTGGGGAGACCCAGTACTTC.

This chain joins TRBV24-1 and TRBJ2-7; TRBD1 matches at 8 bases. The CDR3 covers 16 residues. Germline V CDR1 and CDR2: KGHDR, SFDVKD. The ends lost 1 base at V and 2 bases at J; junction bases unmatched: 6. CDR3 DNA sequence: TGTGCCACCAGTGATTTCAGGGGACAGGCTCCCTACGAGCAGTACTTC. Translation: CATSDFRGQAPYEQYF.